The 17 T cell receptor beta chains below all came from one sample that was sequenced in a study of identical twins. TCRdb re-derived calls from the 5' RACE reads in MiXCR, one entry per CDR3 protein. The repertoire holds 500,000 to 600,000 distinct CDR3 sequences, with 22% as singletons. The same specimen was also included in a second study, on T cells expressing NK-cell markers.

The sample consisted of CD4+ T cells sorted from blood. These TCRs come from a woman between 18 and 29 years old in good health.

The J gene is TRBJ2-2, the V gene TRBV12-3 or TRBV12-4; 9 nucleotides align to TRBD2. The CDR3 consists of 15 residues. Unmatched junction bases numbered 3, after V lost 6 bases and J lost 1 base. The CDR3 sequence is CASRTSGQNTGELFF. As DNA, the CDR3 is TGTGCCAGCAGGACTAGCGGACAGAACACCGGGGAGCTGTTTTTT.

The chain has TRBV12-3 or TRBV12-4 and TRBJ2-1; TRBD1 matches 9 bases. V dropped 2 bases and J dropped 1; count of bases not matched to a gene: 3. This CDR3 contains 16 residues. CDR3 bases: TGTGCCAGCAGTTTAACAGGGGGCGGGTCCTACAATGAGCAGTTCTTC. It encodes CASSLTGGGSYNEQFF.

The chain is built from TRBV20-1 and TRBJ2-4, with a tentative D call TRBD2 (5 bases). Germline CDR1 is DFQATT and CDR2 is SNEGSKA (reference sequence). The ends were cut back, 5 bases at V and 3 bases at J, with 11 bases in the middle. The CDR3 runs to 13 residues. The CDR3 DNA sequence: TGCAGTGCTTCCACCGGGAACAAAAACATTCAGTACTTC. As protein: CSASTGNKNIQYF.

The J gene is TRBJ1-1, the V gene TRBV27; 7 bases map to TRBD1. After removal of 10 bases from V and 0 bases from J, the junction contained 17 bases not matched to a gene. Germline V gene lookup returns CDR1 MNHEY and CDR2 SMNVEV (reference sequence). CDR3 length: 17 amino acids. Here the CDR3 DNA reads TGTGCCACCACCCGGACGGGACAGAGCTACATGAACACTGAAGCTTTCTTT. Protein sequence: CATTRTGQSYMNTEAFF.

The chain is built from TRBV6-6 and TRBJ2-1; tentative D call: TRBD2 (7 bases). CDR1 and CDR2 (germline): MNHNY, SVGAGI (reference sequence). The CDR3 runs to 12 residues. Trimming took 5 bases from V and 10 from J, leaving 12 bases between them. The CDR3 loop reads CASSGEGGEQFF. Written as DNA, the CDR3 is TGTGCCAGCAGTGGGGAGGGGGGGGAGCAGTTCTTC.

There are a few counts of this clonotype. The gene calls are TRBV20-1 and TRBJ2-1; 7 bases are shared with TRBD2. CDR3 length equals 13 residues. Losses at the gene ends were 3 bases for V and 7 bases for J; bases not matched to a gene: 6. Germline CDR1 reads DFQATT; CDR2 reads SNEGSKA (reference sequence). The CDR3 sequence: CSASQRGGNEQFF. CDR3 DNA sequence: TGCAGTGCTAGCCAGCGGGGTGGAAATGAGCAGTTCTTC.

Only a few counts were recorded for this clonotype. The J gene is TRBJ2-1, the V gene TRBV10-3, with 11 nucleotides matching TRBD1. Germline V gene sequence: CDR1 ENHRY, CDR2 SYGVKD. The V gene end was trimmed by 6 bases and the J gene end by 6 bases; junction bases not matched to a gene: 7. This CDR3 region has 15 residues. The CDR3: CAIRAEGQGVNEQFF. For the CDR3, the DNA is TGTGCCATCAGAGCCGAGGGACAGGGGGTCAATGAGCAGTTCTTC.

This clonotype was seen a handful of times. This chain links TRBV20-1 with TRBJ1-5; 8 nucleotides match TRBD1. This CDR3 has 14 amino acids. V was clipped by 5 bases and J by 0 bases; unmatched bases: 3. Germline V gene data show CDR1 as DFQATT and CDR2 as SNEGSKA (reference sequence). The CDR3 DNA sequence: TGCAGTGCTTGGGACAGGAATAGCAATCAGCCCCAGCATTTT. The encoded protein is CSAWDRNSNQPQHF.

The rearrangement links TRBV9 to TRBJ2-7, with 9 nucleotides matching TRBD1. The CDR3 runs to 15 residues. Germline values: CDR1 SGDLS, CDR2 YYNGEE. The J segment lost 5 bases and the V segment lost 4 bases, leaving 10 bases of the junction unmatched. The DNA of the CDR3 is TGTGCCAGCAGCTCCTCCGGGACAGGGCTCAACGAGCAGTACTTC. The encoded protein is CASSSSGTGLNEQYF.

The V and J genes are TRBV4-2 and TRBJ2-5; 8 nucleotides agree with TRBD2. The CDR3 is 15 amino acids. V dropped 4 bases and J dropped 0; count of bases not matched to a gene: 4. Germline CDR1 is LGHNA and CDR2 is YNFKEQ. CDR3 in amino acids: CASSRERGYQETQYF. The CDR3 nucleotides are TGTGCCAGCAGCCGTGAGCGGGGGTACCAAGAGACCCAGTACTTC.

Many counts were recorded for this clonotype. The chain combines TRBV3-1 with TRBJ2-7; 11 positions agree with TRBD1. With V trimmed by 4 bases and J by 1 base, 0 bases remained unmatched. In germline, CDR1 is LGHDT, CDR2 YNNKEL (reference sequence). The CDR3 consists of 14 residues. CDR3 DNA: TGTGCCAGCAGCCGGGACAGGGGGTCCTACGAGCAGTACTTC. Residues: CASSRDRGSYEQYF.

The chain links TRBV4-3 to TRBJ2-1; D uncertain. Germline-derived CDR1 and CDR2 are LGHNA and YSLEER. The V gene lost 1 base and the J gene lost 9 bases, with 10 bases spanning the gap. The CDR3 has 13 amino acids. The CDR3 protein is CASSQGGRTEQFF. The CDR3 coding sequence is TGCGCCAGCAGCCAAGGAGGAAGAACTGAGCAGTTCTTC.

This chain joins TRBV5-1 and TRBJ2-2, with 9 bases matching TRBD1. The CDR3 has 17 amino acids. Germline V CDR1 and CDR2: SGHRS, YFSETQ. Unmatched junction bases numbered 11, after V lost 4 bases and J lost 4 bases. Here the CDR3 DNA reads TGCGCCAGCAGCCGAAACCGGGACAGGGCTCCCACCGGGGAGCTGTTTTTT. This codes for CASSRNRDRAPTGELFF.

This rearrangement joins TRBV5-1 to TRBJ1-2; TRBD1 matches at 7 bases. The CDR3 is 15 residues long. Germline-derived CDR1 and CDR2 are SGHRS and YFSETQ. J lost 0 bases, V lost 4 bases, and 6 bases had no gene match. CDR3 loop: CASSVRTGTNYGYTF. The CDR3 DNA is TGCGCCAGCAGCGTACGGACAGGAACTAACTATGGCTACACCTTC.

This clonotype was counted only a few times. The chain employs TRBV11-2 and TRBJ2-2; 9 bases are a match to TRBD1. Per germline, CDR1 SGHAT and CDR2 FQNNGV. The CDR3 is 16 amino acids. The V and J ends lost 6 bases and 4 bases, in that order; junction bases with no gene match: 9. The CDR3 sequence is CASRRQGGVGTGELFF. The CDR3, as DNA: TGTGCCAGCAGGAGACAGGGGGGAGTAGGCACCGGGGAGCTGTTTTTT.

In this sample, this clonotype turned up a few times. The chain links TRBV29-1 to TRBJ2-7, with 8 bases fitting TRBD2. The CDR3 is 15 residues long. V gave up 2 bases and J gave up 3 bases; unmatched junction bases: 9. Germline-derived CDR1 and CDR2 are SQVTM and ANQGSEA. CDR3 residues: CSVETGGGRNYEQYF. The CDR3 region has the DNA TGCAGCGTTGAAACTGGCGGGGGGCGAAACTACGAGCAGTACTTC.

The chain uses TRBV7-2 and TRBJ2-2; 9 bases agree with TRBD2. Germline lookup yields CDR1 SGHTA and CDR2 FQGNSA. The trim removed 7 bases at V and 0 bases at J, leaving 6 bases unmatched. This CDR3 has 16 residues. In nucleotides, the CDR3 is TGTGCCAGCAACCAGAGACTAGCGGCGAACACCGGGGAGCTGTTTTTT. Its protein product is CASNQRLAANTGELFF. The whole variable domain, filled in from reference TRBV7-2 and TRBJ2-2, reads GAGVSQSPSNKVTEKGKDVELRCDPISGHTALYWYRQSLGQGLEFLIYFQGNSAPDKSGLPSDRFSAERTGGSVSTLTIQRTQQEDSAVYLCASNQRLAANTGELFFGEGSRLTVL.